This T cell receptor beta chain emerged from a study of T cells in Graves' hyperthyroidism and ophthalmopathy. Points on this clonotype: Its cognate antigen is unknown.

Whole-study results and caveats: The model foresaw ophthalmopathy a median around 6.4 months prior to onset.

TCR beta CDR3 region amplification was performed from RNA transcripts. Researchers ran a first-round RT-PCR on the TCR CDR3 using the HTBI primer set. TCRdb recomputed calls from the multiplex PCR reads with MiXCR, one row per CDR3 protein. The sample shows 450,000 to 600,000 distinct CDR3 sequences, 15% to 20% of them seen only once. Germline-derived CDR1 and CDR2 are MNHEY and SVGEGT. The CDR3 contains 9 residues. Deletions cut 8 bases from V and 9 bases from J, with 7 bases between. Reasons for excluding patients were uncontrolled infection, other autoimmune disease, pregnancy or lactation. The authors obtained PBMCs from roughly 10 ml of fresh peripheral blood.

The material sequenced was blood. The TCR was taken from a man between 40 and 49 years old with Graves' ophthalmopathy. V and J are TRBV6-2 or TRBV6-3 and TRBJ1-2, with unresolved D. CDR3 in DNA: TGTGCCAGCCGACCTAGCTACACCTTC. This sequence encodes CASRPSYTF.